One sample yielded the 32 T cell receptor beta chains listed below, sequenced in a study of T-cell memory formation after mild COVID-19. TCRdb re-derived calls from the 5' RACE reads in MiXCR, one entry per CDR3 protein. The data show roughly 510,000 distinct CDR3 sequences, around a sixth seen once. The specimen was PBMCs or a T cell subset sorted from them (not recorded which). The receptors were gathered from an adult woman who had mild COVID-19 (a few samples of this study predate the infection). Cell type and time point are not known.

The chain employs TRBV3-1 and TRBJ2-3, with TRBD1 matching 11 bases. V was clipped by 5 bases and J by 3 bases; unmatched bases: 4. Per germline, CDR1 LGHDT and CDR2 YNNKEL (reference sequence). The CDR3 totals 15 residues. The CDR3: CASSSGQGATDTQYF. The CDR3 region has the DNA TGTGCCAGCAGCTCCGGACAGGGGGCAACAGATACGCAGTATTTT.

This clonotype was recorded a few times. V and J are TRBV5-1 and TRBJ2-7, with a tentative D call TRBD2 (6 bases). This CDR3 is built from 15 residues. The germline V and J ends were trimmed by 3 bases and 2 bases, with 15 bases remaining between them. Germline lookup yields CDR1 SGHRS and CDR2 YFSETQ. This CDR3 is CASSSLPGGTYEQYF. CDR3 DNA sequence: TGCGCCAGCAGCTCGCTACCTGGAGGGACCTACGAGCAGTACTTC.

The chain recombines TRBV18 with TRBJ2-1, with 7 positions matching TRBD1. V shed 3 bases and J 5 bases; nucleotides not matched to a gene: 7. Germline CDR1 is KGHSH and CDR2 is LQKENI. The CDR3 has 15 amino acids. The CDR3 region is CASSPTVTGNNEQFF. DNA for the CDR3: TGTGCCAGCTCACCTACGGTGACAGGGAACAATGAGCAGTTCTTC.

This chain connects TRBV20-1 to TRBJ1-1; 7 nucleotides agree with TRBD1. The CDR3 runs 15 residues. The V gene's germline CDR1 is DFQATT and CDR2 SNEGSKA (reference sequence). The V and J ends lost 6 bases and 1 base, in that order; junction bases with no gene match: 11. Here the CDR3 reads CSAPSPAGGNTEAFF. Written as DNA, the CDR3 is TGCAGTGCCCCCTCCCCCGCAGGGGGGAACACTGAAGCTTTCTTT.

This clonotype was seen a handful of times. The chain has TRBV10-3 and TRBJ2-3; D gene uncertain. Germline V gene lookup returns CDR1 ENHRY and CDR2 SYGVKD. V lost 6 bases and J 7 bases, leaving 11 bases between the germline ends. The CDR3 length is 12 residues. CDR3 sequence reads: CAISPNGYTQYF. Here the CDR3 DNA reads TGTGCCATCAGCCCCAATGGTTATACGCAGTATTTT.

The chain couples TRBV7-6 to TRBJ2-2; 10 nucleotides agree with TRBD2. The CDR3 runs 16 residues. V lost 2 bases, J lost 5 bases, and 5 bases stayed unmatched. Germline assignment: CDR1 SGHVS and CDR2 FNYEAQ. The CDR3 bases are TGTGCCAGCAGCTTACTCCTAGCGGGGGAGACCGGGGAGCTGTTTTTT. Encoded protein: CASSLLLAGETGELFF.

This clonotype was detected once. This chain joins TRBV27 and TRBJ2-1; D is perhaps TRBD1 (5 bases). Deletions cut 3 bases from V and 9 bases from J, with 12 bases between. The CDR3 is made up of 13 amino acids. Germline V gives CDR1 MNHEY, CDR2 SMNVEV (reference sequence). CDR3 in amino acids: CASSFDSSGEQFF. In DNA form, the CDR3 reads TGTGCCAGCAGTTTCGACAGTTCGGGTGAGCAGTTCTTC.

This rearrangement joins TRBV6-4 to TRBJ2-4, with 7 bases lining up with TRBD1. The germline V gene has CDR1 MRHNA and CDR2 SNTAGT. The junction had 2 bases not matched to a gene; V was cut back by 8 bases and J by 1 base. The CDR3 has 13 residues. The CDR3 region has the DNA TGTGCCAGCGAGGGACAGGCCAAAAACATTCAGTACTTC. This codes for CASEGQAKNIQYF.

This clonotype has a handful of counts. V and J are TRBV19 and TRBJ1-1, with 10 nucleotides matching TRBD1. Germline-derived CDR1 and CDR2 are LNHDA and SQIVND (reference sequence). With 5 bases clipped from V and 10 bases from J, the junction kept 7 bases outside the gene matches. The CDR3 contains 13 residues. CDR3 coding DNA: TGTGCCAGTAGTCCCGGGACAGGGGTCGGAGCTTTCTTT. This translates into CASSPGTGVGAFF.

The chain uses TRBV29-1 and TRBJ2-7; 7 nucleotides match TRBD1. The J segment lost 7 bases and the V segment lost 6 bases, leaving 12 bases of the junction unmatched. The CDR3 totals 13 residues. The germline CDR1 and CDR2 sequences are SQVTM and ANQGSEA. This CDR3 reads CSVPGKGALEQYF. The DNA for the CDR3 is TGCAGCGTACCCGGGAAGGGGGCCCTAGAGCAGTACTTC.

The CDR3: CASSPVHSYEQYF. DNA for the CDR3: TGCGCCAGCAGCCCCGTACACTCCTACGAGCAGTACTTC. The J gene is TRBJ2-7, the V gene TRBV5-1; D is ambiguous. The CDR3 extends over 13 amino acids. With 4 bases removed from V and 0 bases from J, the gap between germline ends came to 8 bases. CDR1 SGHRS and CDR2 YFSETQ come from the germline V gene.

V and J are TRBV6-2 or TRBV6-3 and TRBJ2-2; perhaps TRBD2 as D (6 bases). The CDR3 has 19 amino acids. Germline assignment: CDR1 MNHEY and CDR2 SVGEGT. V lost 0 bases to trimming and J lost 0 bases, with 17 bases between them. The CDR3 DNA reads as TGTGCCAGCAGTTACTCGATGGAGGGGCAAGTGGCGAACACCGGGGAGCTGTTTTTT. It yields the protein CASSYSMEGQVANTGELFF.

This clonotype showed up just a few times. The rearrangement links TRBV20-1 to TRBJ1-1; TRBD1 aligns across 11 bases. This CDR3 has 13 residues. Germline CDR1 reads DFQATT; CDR2 reads SNEGSKA (reference sequence). Trimming cost V 5 bases and J 5 bases; bases outside gene matches: 4. The CDR3 loop is CSAPDRGPTEAFF. DNA for the CDR3: TGCAGTGCTCCGGACAGGGGGCCTACTGAAGCTTTCTTT.

V and J are TRBV5-6 and TRBJ1-3; 9 bases agree with TRBD1. CDR3 length: 17 residues. V shed 2 bases and J 1 base; nucleotides not matched to a gene: 7. Germline lookup yields CDR1 SGHDT and CDR2 YYEEEE. The CDR3 coding sequence is TGTGCCAGCAGCTTCTGGACAGGGGTGTCGTCTGGAAACACCATATATTTT. Residues: CASSFWTGVSSGNTIYF.

V gene TRBV7-8 combines with J gene TRBJ1-1, with TRBD1 identical over 12 bases. CDR3 size: 18 residues. The V and J ends lost 3 bases and 2 bases, in that order; junction bases with no gene match: 10. Germline assignment: CDR1 SGHVS and CDR2 FQNEAQ. The CDR3 loop reads CASSFRTGTGGRNTEAFF. Here the CDR3 DNA reads TGTGCCAGCAGCTTCCGAACCGGGACAGGGGGCCGTAACACTGAAGCTTTCTTT.

This clonotype was recorded a few times. The V gene is TRBV5-6, the J gene TRBJ2-6, with TRBD1 matching 8 bases. Germline lookup yields CDR1 SGHDT and CDR2 YYEEEE. J was trimmed by 1 base and V by 0 bases; bases with no gene match: 15. CDR3 length equals 21 residues. The CDR3 sequence: CASSLGPLLRDRRSGANVLTF. The CDR3 region has the DNA TGTGCCAGCAGCTTGGGGCCCTTATTACGGGACAGGCGATCTGGGGCCAACGTCCTGACTTTC.

This chain connects TRBV12-3 or TRBV12-4 to TRBJ2-7; D remains ambiguous. This CDR3 contains 14 residues. Trimming took off 0 bases at V and 5 bases at J, with 11 bases between the two ends. DNA of the CDR3: TGTGCCAGCAGTTTAGCGCCGGTAGACCACGAGCAGTACTTC. Amino acid sequence: CASSLAPVDHEQYF.

In its sample, this clonotype was seen once. An end of the junction does not agree with germline; a read error may underlie this. The V call is TRBV24-1, the J call TRBJ2-7; TRBD1 is a possible D gene (5 bases). Germline CDR1 is KGHDR and CDR2 is SFDVKD. The CDR3 runs to 9 residues. CDR3 region: CATPTKGDF. DNA of the CDR3: TGTGCCACCCCTACTAAAGGGGACTTC.

The rearrangement joins TRBV18 to TRBJ1-1; no firm D call. The CDR3 is 16 amino acids. V was shortened by 1 base and J by 2 bases, with 14 bases between the two germline ends. CDR1 and CDR2 (germline): KGHSH, LQKENI. The CDR3 spells CASSPLPGWRNTEAFF. In nucleotides, the CDR3 is TGTGCCAGCTCACCACTTCCGGGCTGGAGAAACACTGAAGCTTTCTTT.

This clonotype has more than one count but fewer than ten. This chain joins TRBV9 and TRBJ1-5; D is ambiguous. V was clipped by 3 bases and J by 3 bases, with 10 bases between them. CDR1 is SGDLS, CDR2 YYNGEE, per germline. The CDR3 totals 14 residues. The CDR3 sequence is CASSASQSNQPQHF. In DNA, the CDR3 is TGTGCCAGCAGCGCGTCCCAGTCCAATCAGCCCCAGCATTTT.

The CDR3 is CASTPVGRGSSYNEQFF. In DNA, the CDR3 is TGTGCCAGCACCCCCGTGGGGCGGGGAAGCTCCTACAATGAGCAGTTCTTC. V usage is TRBV12-3 or TRBV12-4 and J usage is TRBJ2-1, with a tentative D call TRBD2 (6 bases). The CDR3 loop spans 17 amino acids. V shed 7 bases and J shed 0 bases, with 19 bases lying between them.

This clonotype was detected only a few times. V is TRBV4-2 and J is TRBJ1-6, with D uncertain. The CDR3 totals 16 residues. CDR1 is LGHNA and CDR2 is YNFKEQ in the germline V gene. Trimming removed 0 bases from V and 7 bases from J, with 13 bases in between. This chain's CDR3 is CASSQDRPPKNSPLHF. CDR3 DNA: TGTGCCAGCAGCCAAGATAGACCTCCAAAGAATTCACCCCTCCACTTT.

This clonotype occurred a few times. The chain uses TRBV29-1 and TRBJ1-2, with 9 bases matching TRBD1. The CDR3 length is 13 residues. CDR1 is SQVTM, CDR2 ANQGSEA, per germline. With 6 bases clipped from V and 8 bases from J, the junction kept 10 bases outside the gene matches. DNA of the CDR3: TGCAGCGTCCTAACGGGACAGGGACGGGGCTACACCTTC. Translation gives CSVLTGQGRGYTF. Full variable domain (missing parts from reference TRBV29-1 and TRBJ1-2): SAVISQKPSRDICQRGTSLTIQCQVDSQVTMMFWYRQQPGQSLTLIATANQGSEATYESGFVIDKFPISRPNLTFSTLTVSNMSPEDSSIYLCSVLTGQGRGYTFGSGTRLTVV.

This clonotype came up many times. This sequence joins TRBV27 and TRBJ1-3, with D possibly TRBD1 on 6 matching bases. Trimming stripped 5 bases from V and 1 base from J, with 9 bases between. The CDR3 sequence is 14 residues long. From germline, CDR1 is MNHEY and CDR2 SMNVEV (reference sequence). The CDR3 reads CASSQTGSGNTIYF. The CDR3 coding sequence is TGTGCCAGCAGTCAGACAGGTTCTGGAAACACCATATATTTT.

This clonotype was recorded a few times. The rearrangement uses TRBV18 and TRBJ1-1; D is unresolved. Germline CDR1 is KGHSH and CDR2 is LQKENI. The CDR3 length is 13 residues. The V end was cut by 3 bases, the J end by 4 bases, with 9 bases between. Here the CDR3 reads CASSPSVITEAFF. The CDR3 nucleotides read TGTGCCAGCTCACCGTCAGTGATCACTGAAGCTTTCTTT.

The chain links TRBV6-6 to TRBJ2-1; D not certain. Per germline, CDR1 MNHNY and CDR2 SVGAGI (reference sequence). Between the trimmed V and J ends, which lost 5 bases and 4 bases, there was a span of 9 bases. This CDR3 comprises 13 residues. CDR3 coding DNA: TGTGCCAGCAGTCGGGCCGGATACAATGAGCAGTTCTTC. Encoded protein: CASSRAGYNEQFF.

At least ten counts were recorded for this clonotype. This chain joins TRBV3-1 and TRBJ2-7; TRBD1 is a possible D gene (5 bases). There are 15 residues in the CDR3. V was trimmed by 1 base and J by 6 bases, leaving 16 bases between them. The germline CDR1 and CDR2 sequences are LGHDT and YNNKEL (reference sequence). CDR3 nucleotide sequence: TGTGCCAGCAGCCAAGTTAAGGACACCTTCTCCGAGCAGTACTTC. Its translation: CASSQVKDTFSEQYF.

In this sample, this clonotype turned up a few times. This chain links TRBV7-3 with TRBJ1-1; unclear D gene. The CDR3 sequence is 13 residues long. Trimming took 3 bases from V and 1 from J, leaving 6 bases between them. CDR1 SGHTA and CDR2 FQGTGA come from the germline V gene. The CDR3 DNA follows: TGTGCCAGCAGCTTTAACCGGAACACTGAAGCTTTCTTT. Protein: CASSFNRNTEAFF.

The V call is TRBV2, the J call TRBJ1-6, with D uncertain. Trimming took 3 bases from V and 7 from J, leaving 16 bases between them. The CDR3 contains 16 residues. CDR1 is SNHLY and CDR2 is FYNNEI in the germline V gene. As DNA, the CDR3 is TGTGCCAGCAGTGACGACCGCGGGTCGAGGAATTCACCCCTCCACTTT. The encoded protein is CASSDDRGSRNSPLHF. The full variable domain, in which reference TRBV2 and TRBJ1-6 provide the parts outside the CDR3, is EPEVTQTPSHQVTQMGQEVILRCVPISNHLYFYWYRQILGQKVEFLVSFYNNEISEKSEIFDDQFSVERPDGSNFTLKIRSTKLEDSAMYFCASSDDRGSRNSPLHFGNGTRLTVT.

The genes are TRBV9 and TRBJ2-7, with no clear D. Germline lookup yields CDR1 SGDLS and CDR2 YYNGEE. V lost 6 bases and J lost 8, with 6 bases in between. The CDR3 is made up of 9 amino acids. The CDR3, as DNA: TGTGCCAGCAAAGCTCAGCAGTACTTC. This translates into CASKAQQYF.

The chain links TRBV24-1 to TRBJ2-1; possible D gene TRBD2, 6 bases. V lost 7 bases and J 6 bases, leaving 18 bases between the germline ends. Germline V gene sequence: CDR1 KGHDR, CDR2 SFDVKD. The CDR3 runs 15 residues. The CDR3 coding sequence is TGTGCCACCAGCCTCGCCGGGAGAATTGGCAATGAGCAGTTCTTC. This sequence encodes CATSLAGRIGNEQFF.

The gene calls are TRBV7-9 and TRBJ1-2; D unclear. The CDR3 extends over 14 amino acids. The germline CDR1 and CDR2 sequences are SEHNR and FQNEAQ (reference sequence). V was cut by 1 base and J by 0 bases, with 6 bases left in between. For the CDR3, the DNA is TGTGCCAGCAGCTTAGGGGCAGCTAACTATGGCTACACCTTC. It translates to CASSLGAANYGYTF.